This TCR beta chain emerged from a study of cytotoxic CD8 clonotypes in ibrutinib-treated CLL. Profiling relied on immunoSEQ multiplex PCR, and the TCRdb table lists in-frame clones only, not all of them. The table lists about 120,000 clones, under 70% of them singletons, with 37% in the top ten. The source of around 1.8 micrograms of genomic DNA for TCR beta libraries was cryopreserved PBMCs. The CDR3 sequence is 13 residues long. Germline V CDR1 and CDR2: SNHLY, FYNNEI. The J segment lost 7 bases and the V segment lost 4 bases, leaving 4 bases of the junction unmatched. This clone has just a few counts. Its matching antigen is unknown. Regarding the study as a whole: Baseline clonality exceeded age-matched healthy donors and tracked circulating CD8+ T-cell counts.

Specimen: PBMCs, collected after 24 months of ibrutinib treatment. The TCR was taken from a human donor with chronic lymphocytic leukemia. The gene calls are TRBV2 and TRBJ2-1, with TRBD1 matching over 7 bases. The CDR3 region is CASSGQGRNEQFF. CDR3 sequence (DNA): TGTGCCAGCAGTGGACAGGGAAGGAATGAGCAGTTCTTC.